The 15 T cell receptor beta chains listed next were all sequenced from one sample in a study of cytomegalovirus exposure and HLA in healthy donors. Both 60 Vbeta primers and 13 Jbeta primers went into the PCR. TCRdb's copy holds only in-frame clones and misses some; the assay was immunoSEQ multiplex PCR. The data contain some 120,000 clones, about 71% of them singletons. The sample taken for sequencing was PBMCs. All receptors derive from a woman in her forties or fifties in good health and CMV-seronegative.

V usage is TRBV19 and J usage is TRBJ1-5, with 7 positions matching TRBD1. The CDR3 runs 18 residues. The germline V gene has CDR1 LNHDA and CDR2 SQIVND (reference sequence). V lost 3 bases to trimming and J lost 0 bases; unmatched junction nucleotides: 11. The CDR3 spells CASSIPTGSGHSNQPQHF. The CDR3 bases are TGTGCCAGTAGTATCCCGACAGGGAGTGGGCATAGCAATCAGCCCCAGCATTTT. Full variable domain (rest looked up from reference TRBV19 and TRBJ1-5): DGGITQSPKYLFRKEGQNVTLSCEQNLNHDAMYWYRQDPGQGLRLIYYSQIVNDFQKGDIAEGYSVSREKKESFPLTVTSAQKNPTAFYLCASSIPTGSGHSNQPQHFGDGTRLSIL.

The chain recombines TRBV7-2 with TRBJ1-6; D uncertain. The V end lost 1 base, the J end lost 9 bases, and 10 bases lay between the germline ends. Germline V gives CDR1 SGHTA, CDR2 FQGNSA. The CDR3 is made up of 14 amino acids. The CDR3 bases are TGTGCCAGCAGCTTAGGATCGGTCGGTTCACCCCTCCACTTT. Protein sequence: CASSLGSVGSPLHF.

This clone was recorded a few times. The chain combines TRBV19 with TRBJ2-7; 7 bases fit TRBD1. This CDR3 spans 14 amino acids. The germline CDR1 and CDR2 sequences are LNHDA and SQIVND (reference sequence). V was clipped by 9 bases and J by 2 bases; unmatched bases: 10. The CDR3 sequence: CASSSQGSPYEQYF. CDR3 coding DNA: TGTGCCAGCTCTTCACAGGGGTCCCCCTACGAGCAGTACTTC.

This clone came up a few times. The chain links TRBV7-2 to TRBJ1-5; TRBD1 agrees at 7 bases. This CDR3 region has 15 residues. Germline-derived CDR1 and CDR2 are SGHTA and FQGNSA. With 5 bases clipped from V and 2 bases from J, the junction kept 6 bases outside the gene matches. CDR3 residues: CASSMTGLGNQPQHF. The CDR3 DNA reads TGTGCCAGCAGCATGACAGGGTTGGGCAATCAGCCCCAGCATTTT.

The CDR3 bases are TGTGCCAGCAGCCGGGACAGGTGGAATGAAAAACTGTTTTTT. Translation gives CASSRDRWNEKLFF. The V call is TRBV6-5, the J call TRBJ1-4; 8 nucleotides line up with TRBD1. Germline assignment: CDR1 MNHEY and CDR2 SVGAGI. Germline trimming cut 6 bases from V and 5 bases from J; bases unmatched to any gene: 5. There are 14 residues in the CDR3.

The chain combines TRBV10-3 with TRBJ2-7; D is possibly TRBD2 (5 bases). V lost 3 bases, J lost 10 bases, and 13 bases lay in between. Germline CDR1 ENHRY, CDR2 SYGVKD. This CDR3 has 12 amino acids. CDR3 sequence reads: CAISELESQQYF. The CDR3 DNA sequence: TGTGCCATCAGTGAACTAGAATCGCAACAGTACTTC.

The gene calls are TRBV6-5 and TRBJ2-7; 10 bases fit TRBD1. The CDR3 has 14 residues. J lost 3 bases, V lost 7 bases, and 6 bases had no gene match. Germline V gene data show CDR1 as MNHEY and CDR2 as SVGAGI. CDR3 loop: CASTDDRGLYEQYF. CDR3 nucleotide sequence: TGTGCCAGCACCGACGACAGGGGGCTCTACGAGCAGTACTTC.

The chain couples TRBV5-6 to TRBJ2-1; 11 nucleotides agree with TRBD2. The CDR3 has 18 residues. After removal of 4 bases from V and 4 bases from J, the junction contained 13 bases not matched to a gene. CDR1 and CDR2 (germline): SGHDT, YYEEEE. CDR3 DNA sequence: TGTGCCAGCAGCGAGAGACTTGGAGGGACTAGCGGTTACAATGAGCAGTTCTTC. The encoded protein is CASSERLGGTSGYNEQFF.

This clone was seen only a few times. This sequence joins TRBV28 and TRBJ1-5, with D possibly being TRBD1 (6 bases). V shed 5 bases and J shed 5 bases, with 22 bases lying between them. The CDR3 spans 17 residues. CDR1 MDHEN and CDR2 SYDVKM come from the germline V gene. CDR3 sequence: CASSLGLTGPLHQPQHF. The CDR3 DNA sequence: TGTGCCAGCAGTCTAGGCCTCACAGGGCCGCTCCATCAGCCCCAGCATTTT.

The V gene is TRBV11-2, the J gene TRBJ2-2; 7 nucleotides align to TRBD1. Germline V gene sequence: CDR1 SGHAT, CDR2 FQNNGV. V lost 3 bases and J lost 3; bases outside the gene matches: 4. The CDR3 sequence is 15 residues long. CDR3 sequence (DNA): TGTGCCAGCAGCTTGACAGGGAAGCACACCGGGGAGCTGTTTTTT. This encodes CASSLTGKHTGELFF.

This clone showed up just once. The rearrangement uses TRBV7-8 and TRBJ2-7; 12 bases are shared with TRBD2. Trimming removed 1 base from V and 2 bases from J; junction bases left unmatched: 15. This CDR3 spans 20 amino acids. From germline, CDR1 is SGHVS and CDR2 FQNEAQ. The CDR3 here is CASSLVALVETSGGTYEQYF. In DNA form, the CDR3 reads TGTGCCAGCAGCTTAGTGGCCCTCGTTGAGACTAGCGGGGGAACCTACGAGCAGTACTTC.

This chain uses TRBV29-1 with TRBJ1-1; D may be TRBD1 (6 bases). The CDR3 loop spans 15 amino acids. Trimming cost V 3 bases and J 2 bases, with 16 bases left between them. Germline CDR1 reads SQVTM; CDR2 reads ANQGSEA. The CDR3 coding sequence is TGCAGCGTTGATCGTCGCGGACAGTCCAACACTGAAGCTTTCTTT. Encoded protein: CSVDRRGQSNTEAFF.

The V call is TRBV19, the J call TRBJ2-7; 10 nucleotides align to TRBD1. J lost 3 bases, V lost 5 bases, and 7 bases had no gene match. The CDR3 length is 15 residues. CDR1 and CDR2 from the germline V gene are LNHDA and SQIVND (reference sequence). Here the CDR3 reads CASSSTGQGDYEQYF. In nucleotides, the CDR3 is TGTGCCAGTAGTTCCACCGGACAGGGGGACTACGAGCAGTACTTC.

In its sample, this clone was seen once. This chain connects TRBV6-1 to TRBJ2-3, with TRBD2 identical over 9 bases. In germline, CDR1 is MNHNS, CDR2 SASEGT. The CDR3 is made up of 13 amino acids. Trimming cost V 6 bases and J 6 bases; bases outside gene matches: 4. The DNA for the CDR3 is TGTGCCAGCAGAGGAAGCGGGAGGGATACGCAGTATTTT. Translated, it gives CASRGSGRDTQYF.

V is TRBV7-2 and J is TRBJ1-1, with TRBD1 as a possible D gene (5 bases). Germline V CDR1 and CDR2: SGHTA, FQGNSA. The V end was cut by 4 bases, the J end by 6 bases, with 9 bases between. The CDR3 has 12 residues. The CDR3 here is CASSYRTAEAFF. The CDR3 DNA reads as TGTGCCAGCAGCTACAGGACGGCTGAAGCTTTCTTT.